This TCR beta chain is drawn from a study of beta chain features in type 1 diabetes. Looking at the study overall: Patient and healthy donor groups were alike in age, gender and cell yields.

The trim removed 5 bases at V and 1 base at J, leaving 2 bases unmatched. CDR3 length: 14 residues. Looked up from germline, CDR1 is MNHEY and CDR2 is SVGAGI. The study reverse transcribed the entire isolated RNA, so it sequenced expressed TCRB transcripts. The data were produced by immunoSEQ multiplex PCR, yet TCRdb's version contains in-frame clones alone and is incomplete. Of about 620,000 clones listed, 15% to 17% are singletons. One heparinised blood draw averaging roughly 120 mL was given by each donor. Isolation of CD4+ naive, central memory, regulatory and stem cell-like memory cells was achieved by sorting via CD45RO/CCR7/CD25/CD127/CD95/CD27. Remarks on this clone: Its specificity is unknown. Other DNA variants within this sample encode the same CDR3.

Study conclusions and caveats: The study found that naive, central memory and Treg TCRB repertoires appeared more similar in patients than in healthy donors.

The rearrangement links TRBV6-5 to TRBJ2-7, with 10 bases identical to TRBD2. The material sequenced was naive CD4+ T cells from blood. The receptor's source is a man younger than 35 in good health. The DNA for the CDR3 is TGTGCCAGCAGTGCTAGCGGGAGATCCTACGAGCAGTACTTC. Translated: CASSASGRSYEQYF.